A single count supports the clone carrying this TCR beta chain. The data belong to a study of OX40 agonist ivuxolimab in advanced cancers. Study-wide context: Ivuxolimab doses were 0.01, 0.1, 0.3, 1.5, 3 or 10 mg/kg every 2 weeks.

CDR1 is GTSNPN, CDR2 SVGIG, per germline (reference sequence). Trimming took off 6 bases at V and 4 bases at J, with 26 bases between the two ends. The CDR3 length is 17 residues. Sequencing was performed with immunoSEQ multiplex PCR; in TCRdb, only in-frame clones are kept and a portion is missing. This table has about 84,000 clones, 94% appearing once. The receptor was isolated from an adult with an advanced solid tumor such as melanoma, head and neck, liver or kidney cancer. The material sequenced was CD4+ or CD8+ T cells sorted from blood, taken in a trial of the OX40 agonist ivuxolimab. The chain joins TRBV30 to TRBJ2-3; the D gene is possibly TRBD1 (7 bases). CDR3 in DNA: TGTGCCTGTACTTTCATGGACAGGCCTAAGCGGGCAGATACGCAGTATTTT. Protein: CACTFMDRPKRADTQYF.